This T cell receptor beta chain was retrieved from a study of response to subunit inactivated influenza vaccine. With respect to this clonotype: Its antigen is undetermined.

TCRdb itself ran the RT-PCR reads through MiXCR, one entry per CDR3 protein. Of approximately 500,000 distinct CDR3 sequences listed, 13% are singletons. General study points: Few new T cells, the authors suggested, are recruited by each seasonal influenza vaccination.

The CDR3 spans 11 residues. Germline V gene sequence: CDR1 SQVTM, CDR2 ANQGSEA. The V gene lost 7 bases and the J gene lost 5 bases, with 11 bases spanning the gap. V is TRBV29-1 and J is TRBJ1-2; unclear D gene. Sequenced material: PBMCs from blood, taken more than 35 days after vaccination. The clonotype was recovered from a man in his fifties or sixties who received an inactivated influenza vaccine. CDR3 loop: CSANMQYGYTF. In DNA, the CDR3 is TGCAGCGCCAACATGCAATATGGCTACACCTTC.